A single sample is the source of the 7 T cell receptor beta chains below, sequenced in a study of blood T cell repertoires in COVID-19 (dated by TCRdb to the early 2020s). The receptor library was made with the immunoSEQ multiplex PCR assay. Held by TCRdb, this immuneACCESS table contains in-frame sequences only and omits some clones. Under half of the omission traces to an unresolved V gene where checked; the cause of the rest is unknown. The table for this sample lists about 210,000 clones; roughly nine tenths of them were counted only once. Clones ranked in the top ten supply roughly 0.69% of the sample. Sequenced sample: peripheral blood. All receptors come from a middle-aged man with acute or convalescent COVID-19.

This chain connects TRBV14 to TRBJ2-7; D unresolved. The CDR3 loop spans 11 amino acids. The germline V gene has CDR1 SGHDN and CDR2 FVKESK. V was pared by 8 bases and J by 4 bases, with 9 bases between. The CDR3 nucleotides read TGTGCCAGCGGGCCGCAATACGAGCAGTACTTC. Residues: CASGPQYEQYF.

This chain joins TRBV20-1 and TRBJ2-3; D is undetermined. CDR1 DFQATT and CDR2 SNEGSKA come from the germline V gene (reference sequence). The ends were cut back, 0 bases at V and 8 bases at J, with 6 bases in the middle. This CDR3 spans 11 amino acids. The CDR3 reads CSAREGGTQYF. In DNA form, the CDR3 reads TGCAGTGCTAGAGAAGGCGGTACGCAGTATTTT.

The chain recombines TRBV19 with TRBJ2-2; D is ambiguous. CDR3 length equals 15 residues. The V end was cut by 6 bases, the J end by 2 bases, with 13 bases between. Germline CDR1 LNHDA, CDR2 SQIVND (reference sequence). CDR3: CASRPSPGNTGELFF. CDR3 in DNA: TGTGCCAGTAGACCTTCCCCAGGAAACACCGGGGAGCTGTTTTTT.

This chain uses TRBV30 with TRBJ2-6, with no clear D. Looked up from germline, CDR1 is GTSNPN and CDR2 is SVGIG (reference sequence). Trimming left V 2 bases short and J 4 bases short, with 15 bases between. This CDR3 spans 16 amino acids. The CDR3 spells CAWSPPQAAGANVLTF. As DNA, the CDR3 is TGTGCCTGGAGTCCTCCTCAGGCCGCGGGGGCCAACGTCCTGACTTTC.

The chain carries TRBV19 and TRBJ2-7; 8 bases line up with TRBD2. The CDR3 has 15 amino acids. CDR1 LNHDA and CDR2 SQIVND come from the germline V gene (reference sequence). V gave up 6 bases and J gave up 3 bases; unmatched junction bases: 10. CDR3 coding DNA: TGTGCCAGTAGCAAGGAGGAGACTAGCGTCTACGAGCAGTACTTC. Protein sequence: CASSKEETSVYEQYF.

This sequence joins TRBV14 and TRBJ2-3; D perhaps matches TRBD1 (6 bases). V dropped 3 bases and J dropped 5 bases, with 15 bases sitting between them. CDR3 length: 15 amino acids. Germline values: CDR1 SGHDN, CDR2 FVKESK. The CDR3 reads CASSHLQGGKDTQYF. CDR3 nucleotides: TGTGCCAGCAGCCACCTACAGGGCGGAAAAGATACGCAGTATTTT.

This clone has just one count. This rearrangement joins TRBV4-1 to TRBJ2-7, with D perhaps matching TRBD1 (6 bases). Germline CDR1 reads MGHRA; CDR2 reads YSYEKL. The CDR3 runs 15 residues. V was clipped by 2 bases and J by 6 bases, with 17 bases between them. CDR3: CASSQLGQGKGEQYF. CDR3 coding DNA: TGCGCCAGCAGCCAATTGGGGCAGGGGAAGGGCGAGCAGTACTTC.